The 4 T cell receptor beta chains listed next were all sequenced from one sample in a study of CD8 T cells in ankylosing spondylitis. Their recognized antigens are unknown. TCRdb processed the 5' RACE reads anew with MiXCR; each CDR3 protein has one entry. Found here are hundreds of thousands of distinct CDR3 sequences, 9.5% to 15% of them singletons; the top ten hold around 7%. Study-level points and caveats: Ankylosing spondylitis blood appeared to carry a characteristic TCR beta motif of eight or nine highly homologous variants.

Material for sequencing was blood, either unsorted or a sorted T cell fraction (not recorded which). The receptor set was obtained from a male donor with ankylosing spondylitis.

The chain is built from TRBV11-2 and TRBJ2-7, with D perhaps TRBD1 (6 bases). V lost 1 base and J lost 7, with 20 bases in between. The length of the CDR3 is 16 residues. CDR1 is SGHAT, CDR2 FQNNGV, per germline. CDR3 loop: CASSLVQGFIHDEQYV. CDR3 in DNA: TGTGCCAGCAGCTTAGTGCAGGGGTTTATTCATGATGAGCAGTACGTC.

This clonotype was recorded a few times. V usage is TRBV20-1 and J usage is TRBJ1-1; D ambiguous. The germline V gene has CDR1 DFQATT and CDR2 SNEGSKA (reference sequence). With 5 bases removed from V and 1 base from J, the gap between germline ends came to 14 bases. The CDR3 is made up of 14 amino acids. The CDR3 DNA sequence: TGCAGTGCTCGGGTAGCTAGGGAGAACACTGAAGCTTTCTTT. It codes for CSARVARENTEAFF.

This chain links TRBV27 with TRBJ2-5, with D possibly matching TRBD2 (6 bases). The CDR3 length is 13 residues. Per the germline V gene, CDR1 is MNHEY and CDR2 is SMNVEV (reference sequence). Between the trimmed V and J ends, which lost 8 bases and 4 bases, there was a span of 14 bases. The CDR3 DNA follows: TGTGCCAGCCATACAAGAGCGGGAGAGACCCAGTACTTC. Its protein is CASHTRAGETQYF.

This clonotype was seen a handful of times. The V call is TRBV10-3, the J call TRBJ1-5, with a possible D match to TRBD1 (5 bases). This CDR3 spans 19 amino acids. The ends were cut back, 0 bases at V and 3 bases at J, with 21 bases in the middle. Germline CDR1 reads ENHRY; CDR2 reads SYGVKD. The CDR3 loop reads CAISESLTGWSLSNQPQHF. In DNA form, the CDR3 reads TGTGCCATCAGTGAGTCGCTAACAGGTTGGTCGCTATCCAATCAGCCCCAGCATTTT.